A single sample gave rise to the 30 T cell receptor beta chains below, sequenced in a study of cytomegalovirus exposure and HLA in healthy donors. Vbeta (60) and Jbeta (13) primers were used in the PCR. Produced via immunoSEQ multiplex PCR; TCRdb's table is partial and in-frame only. The sample data list 190,000 or so clones. The sample was PBMCs. The source is a boy between 10 and 17 years old in good health and CMV-seronegative.

The V gene is TRBV6-6, the J gene TRBJ1-3, with D unclear. Deletions cut 6 bases from V and 4 bases from J, with 4 bases between. CDR1 is MNHNY and CDR2 is SVGAGI in the germline V gene (reference sequence). This CDR3 spans 11 amino acids. The CDR3 is CASSLGNTIYF. As DNA, the CDR3 is TGTGCCAGCAGCCTGGGAAACACCATATATTTT.

The gene calls are TRBV19 and TRBJ1-3, with TRBD1 as a possible D gene (6 bases). Between the trimmed V and J ends, which lost 4 bases and 4 bases, there was a span of 20 bases. The CDR3 has 17 amino acids. The V gene's germline CDR1 is LNHDA and CDR2 SQIVND (reference sequence). DNA of the CDR3: TGTGCCAGTAGTACGCAGGGGACCCGTCTATTGGGAAACACCATATATTTT. This sequence encodes CASSTQGTRLLGNTIYF.

The V gene is TRBV5-8, the J gene TRBJ2-2; 10 bases agree with TRBD1. CDR1 is SGHTS and CDR2 is YDEGEE in the germline V gene. The CDR3 contains 16 residues. J gave up 3 bases and V 1 base, and 3 bases lay outside the gene matches. CDR3: CASSLLGQGYTGELFF. The CDR3 region has the DNA TGTGCCAGCAGCTTGTTGGGACAGGGGTACACCGGGGAGCTGTTTTTT.

The rearrangement uses TRBV5-1 and TRBJ1-5; D might be TRBD1 (5 bases). CDR1 SGHRS and CDR2 YFSETQ come from the germline V gene. There are 15 residues in the CDR3. Trimming cost V 0 bases and J 7 bases, with 14 bases left between them. CDR3 in amino acids: CASSLAGGDSQPQHF. In DNA form, the CDR3 reads TGCGCCAGCAGCTTGGCCGGGGGGGATAGCCAGCCCCAGCATTTT.

The gene calls are TRBV6-5 and TRBJ1-2, with a weak D call TRBD1 (6 bases). The CDR3 covers 13 residues. Trimming took 6 bases from V and 8 from J, leaving 16 bases between them. CDR1 MNHEY and CDR2 SVGAGI come from the germline V gene. In DNA, the CDR3 is TGTGCCAGCAGCCTAACAGGGATCGAGGGCTACACCTTC. Protein sequence: CASSLTGIEGYTF.

This chain links TRBV19 with TRBJ1-5; D gene unclear. The ends were cut back, 3 bases at V and 4 bases at J, with 22 bases in the middle. In germline, CDR1 is LNHDA, CDR2 SQIVND (reference sequence). This CDR3 spans 18 amino acids. CDR3 DNA: TGTGCCAGTAGTATCCCCCGGCAGAAGGCGGGAGGGAATCAGCCCCAGCATTTT. Protein: CASSIPRQKAGGNQPQHF.

The chain recombines TRBV27 with TRBJ1-5; 7 nucleotides line up with TRBD1. CDR1 and CDR2 (germline): MNHEY, SMNVEV (reference sequence). The CDR3 is made up of 16 amino acids. The V and J ends lost 2 bases and 0 bases, in that order; junction bases with no gene match: 4. The CDR3 loop is CASSLQGGYSNQPQHF. CDR3 DNA: TGTGCCAGCAGTTTACAGGGGGGATATAGCAATCAGCCCCAGCATTTT.

The J gene is TRBJ1-2, the V gene TRBV5-6; 10 bases line up with TRBD1. From germline, CDR1 is SGHDT and CDR2 YYEEEE. The CDR3 runs 14 residues. V shed 6 bases and J 4 bases; nucleotides not matched to a gene: 6. In nucleotides, the CDR3 is TGTGCCAGCACCGACAGGGGGCGATTCTATGGCTACACCTTC. As protein: CASTDRGRFYGYTF.

The chain carries TRBV7-7 and TRBJ2-5; 12 bases are a match to TRBD2. With V trimmed by 4 bases and J by 2 bases, 2 bases remained unmatched. Germline V lookup: CDR1 SSHAT, CDR2 FNYEAQ (reference sequence). This CDR3 has 15 amino acids. The DNA of the CDR3 is TGTGCCAGCAGCTCACTAGCGGGGGGACAAGAGACCCAGTACTTC. Translating it yields CASSSLAGGQETQYF.

The chain links TRBV5-1 to TRBJ2-2; 8 bases align to TRBD2. The J segment lost 4 bases and the V segment lost 4 bases, leaving 9 bases of the junction unmatched. Germline V CDR1 and CDR2: SGHRS, YFSETQ. This CDR3 has 16 amino acids. Here the CDR3 reads CASSLEGGGSTGELFF. Written as DNA, the CDR3 is TGCGCCAGCAGCCTGGAGGGCGGGGGGAGCACCGGGGAGCTGTTTTTT. The full variable domain, with the rest looked up from reference TRBV5-1 and TRBJ2-2, is KAGVTQTPRYLIKTRGQQVTLSCSPISGHRSVSWYQQTPGQGLQFLFEYFSETQRNKGNFPGRFSGRQFSNSRSEMNVSTLELGDSALYLCASSLEGGGSTGELFFGEGSRLTVL.

The chain links TRBV7-2 to TRBJ2-7; D is possibly TRBD2 (6 bases). V was shortened by 3 bases and J by 6 bases, with 9 bases between the two germline ends. The germline gives CDR1 SGHTA, CDR2 FQGNSA. The CDR3 is made up of 12 amino acids. CDR3 sequence reads: CASSFSGGEQYF. DNA for the CDR3: TGTGCCAGCAGCTTCTCCGGGGGCGAGCAGTACTTC.

V is TRBV13 and J is TRBJ1-1; TRBD1 aligns across 7 bases. From germline, CDR1 is PRHDT and CDR2 FYEKMQ (reference sequence). This CDR3 has 18 amino acids. Trimming took 6 bases from V and 10 from J; bases not matched to a gene: 26. The CDR3 here is CASRVVGRGSFSHFRAFF. In DNA, the CDR3 is TGTGCCAGCAGGGTGGTGGGCAGGGGGTCTTTCTCCCATTTTAGAGCTTTCTTT.

The chain joins TRBV18 to TRBJ1-2; D is perhaps TRBD1 (5 bases). CDR1 and CDR2 (germline): KGHSH, LQKENI. The CDR3 covers 15 residues. V lost 1 base to trimming and J lost 6 bases, with 15 bases between them. CDR3 residues: CASSPLETGKDGYTF. In nucleotides, the CDR3 is TGTGCCAGCTCACCACTGGAAACAGGAAAGGATGGCTACACCTTC.

The gene calls are TRBV9 and TRBJ2-3, with TRBD2 matching 12 bases. The CDR3 consists of 18 residues. CDR1 and CDR2 from the germline V gene are SGDLS and YYNGEE. Trimming at V came to 4 bases and at J to 2 bases, leaving 11 bases not matched to a gene. CDR3 region: CASSPRLAGGLITDTQYF. DNA of the CDR3: TGTGCCAGCAGCCCCCGTCTAGCGGGGGGGCTGATCACAGATACGCAGTATTTT.

About this clone itself: The junction departs from the called germline gene at one end, perhaps through a read error. V and J are TRBV6-5 and TRBJ2-1, with D perhaps TRBD2 (7 bases). The CDR3 covers 15 residues. The germline CDR1 and CDR2 sequences are MNHEY and SVGAGI. In DNA, the CDR3 is TGTGCCGGCAGATCCCCCGGGGGGCCGTCCAATGAGCAGTTCTTC. As protein: CAGRSPGGPSNEQFF.

The chain is built from TRBV5-1 and TRBJ2-7; 8 bases are shared with TRBD2. Losses at the gene ends were 3 bases for V and 5 bases for J; bases not matched to a gene: 4. CDR1 is SGHRS and CDR2 is YFSETQ in the germline V gene. The CDR3 spans 13 residues. The CDR3 bases are TGCGCCAGCAGCTACGGGGGGGTCCACGAGCAGTACTTC. Amino acid sequence: CASSYGGVHEQYF.

The rearrangement links TRBV11-1 to TRBJ2-7; 8 nucleotides agree with TRBD1. V was clipped by 5 bases and J by 3 bases; unmatched bases: 9. Looked up from germline, CDR1 is SGHAT and CDR2 is FQDESV (reference sequence). The CDR3 contains 15 residues. CDR3 residues: CASSPNRDRLYEQYF. DNA for the CDR3: TGTGCCAGCAGCCCTAACCGGGACAGGCTCTACGAGCAGTACTTC.

The chain couples TRBV5-6 to TRBJ1-2; maybe TRBD1 (6 bases). V dropped 4 bases and J dropped 3 bases, with 22 bases sitting between them. The CDR3 runs 17 residues. CDR1 is SGHDT, CDR2 YYEEEE, per germline. The CDR3 loop reads CASSPWTATSQYYGYTF. The CDR3 DNA reads TGTGCCAGCAGCCCTTGGACAGCGACGTCGCAGTACTATGGCTACACCTTC.

This sequence joins TRBV7-6 and TRBJ1-5; 8 positions agree with TRBD1. Germline CDR1 and CDR2: SGHVS and FNYEAQ. The CDR3 consists of 15 residues. V trimming: 2 bases; J trimming: 6 bases; junction bases outside the gene matches: 6. This chain's CDR3 is CASSLNQGAGQPQHF. The DNA of the CDR3 is TGTGCCAGCAGCTTAAACCAGGGGGCAGGTCAGCCCCAGCATTTT.

This sequence joins TRBV2 and TRBJ2-1, with TRBD2 identical over 7 bases. The CDR3 sequence is 14 residues long. The germline V gene has CDR1 SNHLY and CDR2 FYNNEI. V lost 5 bases and J lost 3; bases outside the gene matches: 4. CDR3 sequence reads: CASSPAGDYNEQFF. CDR3 DNA sequence: TGTGCCAGCAGTCCGGCGGGGGACTACAATGAGCAGTTCTTC.

This sequence joins TRBV5-6 and TRBJ2-1; D is uncertain. V was clipped by 0 bases and J by 4 bases, with 2 bases between them. The V gene's germline CDR1 is SGHDT and CDR2 YYEEEE. The CDR3 runs 12 residues. The CDR3 loop is CASSLVYNEQFF. The CDR3 DNA follows: TGTGCCAGCAGCTTGGTATACAATGAGCAGTTCTTC.

For the CDR3, the DNA is TGTGCCAGAAGCACCGGGACAGACCGATACAATGAGCAGTTCTTC. Translating gives CARSTGTDRYNEQFF. The rearrangement uses TRBV5-3 and TRBJ2-1; 7 positions agree with TRBD1. TRBV5-3 is classed as an ORF, of uncertain function. The CDR3 contains 15 residues. V trimming: 4 bases; J trimming: 4 bases; junction bases outside the gene matches: 8.

This chain links TRBV25-1 with TRBJ1-2, with 7 positions matching TRBD1. Germline V gene data show CDR1 as MGHDK and CDR2 as SYGVNS. CDR3 length equals 16 residues. V lost 0 bases to trimming and J lost 4 bases; unmatched junction nucleotides: 8. CDR3 sequence reads: CASSEYGGQVLYGYTF. CDR3 nucleotide sequence: TGTGCCAGCAGTGAATATGGAGGACAGGTCCTCTATGGCTACACCTTC.

This sequence joins TRBV5-6 and TRBJ2-3; D might be TRBD1 (5 bases). The CDR3 is made up of 17 amino acids. Trimming left V 4 bases short and J 3 bases short, with 21 bases between. The germline gives CDR1 SGHDT, CDR2 YYEEEE. This CDR3 is CASSSSNTWSGTDTQYF. As DNA, the CDR3 is TGTGCCAGCAGCAGTAGTAACACCTGGTCAGGGACAGATACGCAGTATTTT.

The chain employs TRBV7-9 and TRBJ2-2; D unresolved. V shed 2 bases and J shed 3 bases, with 4 bases lying between them. This CDR3 is 13 amino acids long. Germline V gives CDR1 SEHNR, CDR2 FQNEAQ (reference sequence). The CDR3 DNA follows: TGTGCCAGCAGCTTATCGTACACCGGGGAGCTGTTTTTT. Its protein is CASSLSYTGELFF. The full variable domain, with the rest looked up from reference TRBV7-9 and TRBJ2-2, is DTGVSQNPRHKITKRGQNVTFRCDPISEHNRLYWYRQTLGQGPEFLTYFQNEAQLEKSRLLSDRFSAERPKGSFSTLEIQRTEQGDSAMYLCASSLSYTGELFFGEGSRLTVL.

V gene TRBV6-5 combines with J gene TRBJ2-7, with TRBD2 matching over 11 bases. The CDR3 is 14 residues long. V shed 7 bases, J shed 5 bases, and the junction held 7 bases outside the gene matches. Germline lookup yields CDR1 MNHEY and CDR2 SVGAGI. This CDR3 reads CASTPTSGVHEQYF. Written as DNA, the CDR3 is TGTGCCAGCACTCCGACTAGCGGGGTCCACGAGCAGTACTTC.

The chain recombines TRBV5-4 with TRBJ1-2; D unresolved. Germline CDR1 SGHNT, CDR2 YYREEE (reference sequence). CDR3 length equals 15 residues. Trimming cost V 4 bases and J 4 bases, with 17 bases left between them. The CDR3 here is CASSETRNPLYGYTF. The CDR3 nucleotides read TGTGCCAGCAGCGAAACCAGGAATCCCCTCTATGGCTACACCTTC.

The V call is TRBV25-1, the J call TRBJ2-1; D call uncertain. With 4 bases removed from V and 0 bases from J, the gap between germline ends came to 10 bases. Per germline, CDR1 MGHDK and CDR2 SYGVNS. This CDR3 has 15 amino acids. The CDR3 coding sequence is TGTGCCAGCAGTGCCCCTTATAGCTCCTACAATGAGCAGTTCTTC. Its translation: CASSAPYSSYNEQFF.

Concerning this clone: At the DNA level, this CDR3 is encoded by other sequences in the same sample as well. V is TRBV27 and J is TRBJ1-5, with D perhaps TRBD1 (5 bases). CDR1 is MNHEY and CDR2 is SMNVEV in the germline V gene (reference sequence). The CDR3 length is 13 residues. Trimming shortened V by 3 bases and J by 6 bases, and 9 bases separated the two germline ends. CDR3 in amino acids: CASSFGGGQPQHF. The CDR3 bases are TGTGCCAGCAGTTTCGGGGGGGGTCAGCCCCAGCATTTT.

The chain is built from TRBV29-1 and TRBJ2-1; 7 bases match TRBD2. Germline lookup yields CDR1 SQVTM and CDR2 ANQGSEA. CDR3 length equals 15 residues. Trimming removed 1 base from V and 0 bases from J; junction bases left unmatched: 3. CDR3 loop: CSVEGGGSSYNEQFF. The CDR3 nucleotides are TGCAGCGTTGAAGGGGGGGGGAGCTCCTACAATGAGCAGTTCTTC.